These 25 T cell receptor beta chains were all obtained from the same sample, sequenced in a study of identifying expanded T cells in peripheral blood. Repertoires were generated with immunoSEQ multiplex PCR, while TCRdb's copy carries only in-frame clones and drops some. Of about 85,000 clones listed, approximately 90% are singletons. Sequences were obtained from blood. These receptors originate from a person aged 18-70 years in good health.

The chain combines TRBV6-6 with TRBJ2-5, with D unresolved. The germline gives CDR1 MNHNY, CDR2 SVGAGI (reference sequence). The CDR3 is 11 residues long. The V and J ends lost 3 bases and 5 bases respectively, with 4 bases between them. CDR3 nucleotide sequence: TGTGCCAGCAGTTATGCTGAGACCCAGTACTTC. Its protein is CASSYAETQYF.

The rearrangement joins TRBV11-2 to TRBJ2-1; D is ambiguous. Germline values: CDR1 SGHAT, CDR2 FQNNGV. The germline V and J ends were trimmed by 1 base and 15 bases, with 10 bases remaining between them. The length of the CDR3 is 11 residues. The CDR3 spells CASSLGNRLFF. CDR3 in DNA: TGTGCCAGCAGCTTAGGTAATCGGTTGTTCTTC.

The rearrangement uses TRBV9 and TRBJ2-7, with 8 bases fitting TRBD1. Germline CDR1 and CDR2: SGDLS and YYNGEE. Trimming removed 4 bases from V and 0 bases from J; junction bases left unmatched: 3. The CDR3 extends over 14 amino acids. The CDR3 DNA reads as TGTGCCAGCAGCACCGGACAGGGCTCCTACGAGCAGTACTTC. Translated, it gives CASSTGQGSYEQYF.

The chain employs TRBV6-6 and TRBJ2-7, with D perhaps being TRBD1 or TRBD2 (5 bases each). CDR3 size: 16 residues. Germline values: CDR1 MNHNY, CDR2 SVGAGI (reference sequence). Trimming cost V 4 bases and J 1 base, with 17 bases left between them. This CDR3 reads CASSSAGRVVSYEQYF. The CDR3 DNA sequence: TGTGCCAGCAGTTCGGCGGGCAGGGTGGTGTCCTACGAGCAGTACTTC.

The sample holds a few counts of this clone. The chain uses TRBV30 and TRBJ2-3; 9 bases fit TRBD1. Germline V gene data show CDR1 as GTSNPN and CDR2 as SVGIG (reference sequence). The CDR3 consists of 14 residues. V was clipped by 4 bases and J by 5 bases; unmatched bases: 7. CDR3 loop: CAWTGQGLLDTQYF. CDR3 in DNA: TGTGCCTGGACGGGACAGGGACTCTTAGATACGCAGTATTTT. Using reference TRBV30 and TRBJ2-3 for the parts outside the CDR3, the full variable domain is SQTIHQWPATLVQPVGSPLSLECTVEGTSNPNLYWYRQAAGRGLQLLFYSVGIGQISSEVPQNLSASRPQDRQFILSSKKLLLSDSGFYLCAWTGQGLLDTQYFGPGTRLTVL.

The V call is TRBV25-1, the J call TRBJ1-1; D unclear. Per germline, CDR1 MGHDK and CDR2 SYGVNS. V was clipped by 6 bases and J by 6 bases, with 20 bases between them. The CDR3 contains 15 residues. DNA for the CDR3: TGTGCCAGCAGCCGCCTAACGGACCTAACATCTGAAGCTTTCTTT. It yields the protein CASSRLTDLTSEAFF.

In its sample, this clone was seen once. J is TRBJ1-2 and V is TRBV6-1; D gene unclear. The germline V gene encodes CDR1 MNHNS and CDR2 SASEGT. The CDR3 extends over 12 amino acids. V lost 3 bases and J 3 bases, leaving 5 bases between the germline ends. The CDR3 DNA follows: TGTGCCAGCAGTGATCGGGACTATGGCTACACCTTC. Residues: CASSDRDYGYTF.

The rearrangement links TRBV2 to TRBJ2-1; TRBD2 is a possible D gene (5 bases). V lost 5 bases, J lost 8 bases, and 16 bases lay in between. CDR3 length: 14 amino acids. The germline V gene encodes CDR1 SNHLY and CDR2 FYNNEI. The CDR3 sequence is CASSPTPPGDEQFF. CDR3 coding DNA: TGTGCCAGCAGTCCCACCCCCCCCGGGGATGAGCAGTTCTTC.

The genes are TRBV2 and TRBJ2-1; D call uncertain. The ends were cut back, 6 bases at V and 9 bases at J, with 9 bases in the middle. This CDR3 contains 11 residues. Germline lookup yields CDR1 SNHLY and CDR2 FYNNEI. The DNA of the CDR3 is TGTGCCAGCAGCGTATTAGCTGAGCAGTTCTTC. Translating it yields CASSVLAEQFF.

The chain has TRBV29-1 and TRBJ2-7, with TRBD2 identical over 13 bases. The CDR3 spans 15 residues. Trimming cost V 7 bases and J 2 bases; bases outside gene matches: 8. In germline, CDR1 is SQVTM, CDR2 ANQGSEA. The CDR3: CSAETSGGNPYEQYF. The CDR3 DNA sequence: TGCAGCGCCGAGACTAGCGGGGGGAATCCCTACGAGCAGTACTTC.

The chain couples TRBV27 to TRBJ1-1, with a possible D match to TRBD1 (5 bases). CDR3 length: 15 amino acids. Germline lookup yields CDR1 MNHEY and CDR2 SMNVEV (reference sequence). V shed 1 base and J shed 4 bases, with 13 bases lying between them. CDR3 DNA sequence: TGTGCCAGCAGTTTATGGGCGGGGACCTCCACTGAAGCTTTCTTT. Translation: CASSLWAGTSTEAFF.

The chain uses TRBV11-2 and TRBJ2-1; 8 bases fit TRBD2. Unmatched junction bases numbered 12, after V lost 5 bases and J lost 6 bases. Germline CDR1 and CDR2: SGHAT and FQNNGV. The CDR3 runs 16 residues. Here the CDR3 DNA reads TGTGCCAGCAGCCGATCGAATAGCGGGGCTTTCAATGAGCAGTTCTTC. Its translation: CASSRSNSGAFNEQFF. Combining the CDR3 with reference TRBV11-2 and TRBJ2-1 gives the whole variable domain EAGVAQSPRYKIIEKRQSVAFWCNPISGHATLYWYQQILGQGPKLLIQFQNNGVVDDSQLPKDRFSAERLKGVDSTLKIQPAKLEDSAVYLCASSRSNSGAFNEQFFGPGTRLTVL.

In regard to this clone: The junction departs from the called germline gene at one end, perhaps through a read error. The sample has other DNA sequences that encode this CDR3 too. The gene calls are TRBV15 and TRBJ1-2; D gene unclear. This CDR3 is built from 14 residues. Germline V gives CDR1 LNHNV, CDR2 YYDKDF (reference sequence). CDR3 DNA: TGTGCCACTAGCAGAGATCTCGGCAGATATGGCTACACCTTC. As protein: CATSRDLGRYGYTF.

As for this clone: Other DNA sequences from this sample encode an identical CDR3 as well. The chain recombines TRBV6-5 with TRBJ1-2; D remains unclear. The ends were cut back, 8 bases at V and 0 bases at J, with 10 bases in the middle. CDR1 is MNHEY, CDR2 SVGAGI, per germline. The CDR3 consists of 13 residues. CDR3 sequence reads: CASRPSTNYGYTF. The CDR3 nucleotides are TGTGCCAGCCGTCCGAGTACTAACTATGGCTACACCTTC.

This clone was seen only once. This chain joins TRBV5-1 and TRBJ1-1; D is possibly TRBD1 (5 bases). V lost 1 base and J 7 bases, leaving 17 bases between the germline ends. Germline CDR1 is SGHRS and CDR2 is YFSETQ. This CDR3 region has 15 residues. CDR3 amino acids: CASSLLGLGGNEAFF. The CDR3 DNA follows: TGCGCCAGCAGCTTGCTCGGGCTTGGGGGGAATGAAGCTTTCTTT. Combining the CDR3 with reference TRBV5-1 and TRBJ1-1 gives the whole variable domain KAGVTQTPRYLIKTRGQQVTLSCSPISGHRSVSWYQQTPGQGLQFLFEYFSETQRNKGNFPGRFSGRQFSNSRSEMNVSTLELGDSALYLCASSLLGLGGNEAFFGQGTRLTVV.

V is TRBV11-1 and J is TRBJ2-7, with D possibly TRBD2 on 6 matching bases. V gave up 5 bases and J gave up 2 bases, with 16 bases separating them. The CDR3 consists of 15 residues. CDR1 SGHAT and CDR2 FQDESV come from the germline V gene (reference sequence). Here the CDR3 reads CASSPQEGLPYEQYF. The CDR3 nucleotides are TGTGCCAGCAGCCCTCAAGAGGGACTTCCCTACGAGCAGTACTTC.

CDR3 residues: CASSTGTTLSYNEQFF. The CDR3 DNA reads TGTGCCAGCAGCACCGGGACCACACTCTCCTACAATGAGCAGTTCTTC. The chain combines TRBV14 with TRBJ2-1, with D possibly being TRBD1 or TRBD2 (5 bases each). V was cut by 5 bases and J by 0 bases, with 14 bases left in between. The CDR3 consists of 16 residues. Germline V lookup: CDR1 SGHDN, CDR2 FVKESK. Filled out from reference TRBV14 and TRBJ2-1, the complete variable domain reads EAGVTQFPSHSVIEKGQTVTLRCDPISGHDNLYWYRRVMGKEIKFLLHFVKESKQDESGMPNNRFLAERTGGTYSTLKVQPAELEDSGVYFCASSTGTTLSYNEQFFGPGTRLTVL.

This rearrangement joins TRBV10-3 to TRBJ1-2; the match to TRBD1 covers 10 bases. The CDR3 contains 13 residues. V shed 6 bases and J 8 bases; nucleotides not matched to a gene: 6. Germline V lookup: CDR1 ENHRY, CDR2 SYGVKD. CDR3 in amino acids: CAIRGTGEEGYTF. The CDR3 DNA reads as TGTGCCATCAGAGGGACAGGGGAGGAGGGCTACACCTTC.

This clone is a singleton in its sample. CDR3 sequence reads: CASSPEEGWAGTDTQYF. CDR3 in DNA: TGTGCCAGCAGCCCAGAAGAAGGGTGGGCGGGCACAGATACGCAGTATTTT. This chain joins TRBV5-6 and TRBJ2-3; D not certain. V was trimmed by 4 bases and J by 1 base, leaving 19 bases between them. Germline CDR1 is SGHDT and CDR2 is YYEEEE. The length of the CDR3 is 17 residues. Based on the CDR3 plus reference TRBV5-6 and TRBJ2-3, the full variable domain is DAGVTQSPTHLIKTRGQQVTLRCSPKSGHDTVSWYQQALGQGPQFIFQYYEEEERQRGNFPDRFSGHQFPNYSSELNVNALLLGDSALYLCASSPEEGWAGTDTQYFGPGTRLTVL.

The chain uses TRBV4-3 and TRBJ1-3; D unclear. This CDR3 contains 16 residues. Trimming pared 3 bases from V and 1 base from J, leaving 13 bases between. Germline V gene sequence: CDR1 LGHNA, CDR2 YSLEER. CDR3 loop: CASSQARIGSGNTIYF. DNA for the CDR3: TGCGCCAGCAGCCAGGCTCGAATTGGATCTGGAAACACCATATATTTT.

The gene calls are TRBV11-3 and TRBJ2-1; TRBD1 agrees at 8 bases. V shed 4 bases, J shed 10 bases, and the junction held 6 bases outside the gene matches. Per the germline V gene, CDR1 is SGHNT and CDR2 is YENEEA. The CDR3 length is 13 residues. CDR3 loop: CASSSRTGREQFF. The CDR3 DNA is TGTGCCAGCAGCTCCCGGACAGGGCGGGAGCAGTTCTTC.

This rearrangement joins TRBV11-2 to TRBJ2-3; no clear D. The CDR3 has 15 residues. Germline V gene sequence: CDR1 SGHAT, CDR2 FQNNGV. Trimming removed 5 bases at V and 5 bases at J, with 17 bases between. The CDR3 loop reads CASSPIGYIGDTQYF. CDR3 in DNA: TGTGCCAGCAGCCCCATAGGTTATATCGGAGATACGCAGTATTTT.

The CDR3 is CASSQRRSIGTDAYGYTF. The CDR3 region has the DNA TGTGCCAGCAGCCAACGTCGAAGTATTGGGACAGACGCTTATGGCTACACCTTC. V usage is TRBV4-2 and J usage is TRBJ1-2; 7 bases map to TRBD1. Germline V gene lookup returns CDR1 LGHNA and CDR2 YNFKEQ. With V trimmed by 2 bases and J by 5 bases, 17 bases remained unmatched. The CDR3 totals 18 residues.

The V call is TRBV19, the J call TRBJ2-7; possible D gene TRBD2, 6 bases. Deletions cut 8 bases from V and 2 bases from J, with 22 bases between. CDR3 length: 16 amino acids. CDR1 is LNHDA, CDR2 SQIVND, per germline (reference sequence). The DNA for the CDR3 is TGTGCCAGTGGAAACGTCGGGCGGGGAGGCCCCTACGAGCAGTACTTC. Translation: CASGNVGRGGPYEQYF.

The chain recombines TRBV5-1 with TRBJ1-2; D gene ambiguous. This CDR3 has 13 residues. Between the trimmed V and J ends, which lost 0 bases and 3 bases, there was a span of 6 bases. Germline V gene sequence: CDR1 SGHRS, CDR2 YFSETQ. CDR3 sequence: CASSLDGYYGYTF. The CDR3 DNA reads TGCGCCAGCAGCTTGGATGGGTACTATGGCTACACCTTC. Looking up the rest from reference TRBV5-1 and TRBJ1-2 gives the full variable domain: KAGVTQTPRYLIKTRGQQVTLSCSPISGHRSVSWYQQTPGQGLQFLFEYFSETQRNKGNFPGRFSGRQFSNSRSEMNVSTLELGDSALYLCASSLDGYYGYTFGSGTRLTVV.